This TCR beta chain was identified during a study of response to subunit inactivated influenza vaccine. Study results and caveats: A suggestion made by the authors is that each seasonal influenza vaccination recruits few new T cells.

TCRdb processed the RT-PCR reads anew with MiXCR; each CDR3 protein has one entry. The sample has 800,000 or so distinct CDR3 sequences, approximately 21% seen once. Germline-derived CDR1 and CDR2 are SEHNR and FQNEAQ (reference sequence). The CDR3 extends over 14 amino acids. The germline V and J ends were trimmed by 2 bases and 1 base, with 8 bases remaining between them. This clonotype was counted only a few times. Its antigen is not identified. Sequencing was performed on PBMCs from blood, taken more than 4 days after vaccination. This receptor was taken from a man in his fifties or sixties who received an inactivated influenza vaccine. The chain is built from TRBV7-9 and TRBJ2-5; D may be TRBD1 (5 bases). The chain's CDR3 is CASSLNQGQETQYF. CDR3 coding DNA: TGTGCCAGCAGCTTAAATCAGGGCCAAGAGACCCAGTACTTC.